This T cell receptor (beta chain) derives from a study of blood T cell repertoires in COVID-19. About the research overall: The United States, Italy and Spain supplied acute and convalescent COVID-19 samples. Sources were T cells, B-cell-depleted T cells, or PBMCs; the material itself was cDNA or gDNA.

Deletions cut 2 bases from V and 7 bases from J, with 12 bases between. The CDR3 runs to 15 residues. In germline, CDR1 is SEHNR, CDR2 FQNEAQ (reference sequence). Seattle enrolled patients during active infection and tracked them longitudinally. Study processing details: Counts of nucleated cells, estimated from reference gene primer amplification, were obtained. Sequenced by immunoSEQ multiplex PCR; TCRdb stores in-frame clones only, minus some. V and J calls and clone size are as listed in that table; D and trimming were resolved from the DNA. The sample lists 200,000 to 250,000 clones; 80% to 85% were seen once. This clone was seen just once.

The chain couples TRBV7-9 to TRBJ1-6; no definite D call. This TCR was recovered from a woman older than 75 with COVID-19, enrolled during active disease. Sequenced material: peripheral blood. CDR3 coding DNA: TGTGCCAGCAGCTTAAGAGGTTCCGAGAATTCACCCCTCCACTTT. Translated, it gives CASSLRGSENSPLHF.